The sample holds one count of the clone carrying this TCR beta chain. The sample is drawn from a study of blood T cell repertoires in COVID-19. Turning to the study itself: Samples of COVID-19 (acute and convalescent) were obtained from the United States, Italy and Spain. PBMCs, B-cell-depleted T cells, or T cells were the source of the cDNA or gDNA that made up the material.

This CDR3 contains 15 residues. The V end was cut by 2 bases, the J end by 3 bases, with 13 bases between. CDR1 and CDR2 from the germline V gene are SEHNR and FQNEAQ (reference sequence). Per the original data handling: Quantification of nucleated cells was approximated via reference gene primer amplification. Sequenced by immunoSEQ multiplex PCR; TCRdb stores in-frame clones only, minus some. That table supplies the V and J calls and clone size; D and trimming were determined from the DNA. The repertoire holds about 90,000 clones, about 82% seen once, with 3.4% in the top ten. The TCR was taken from a man aged 45-60 years with acute or convalescent COVID-19. The chain links TRBV7-9 to TRBJ1-1, with TRBD1 as a possible D gene (5 bases). The specimen was peripheral blood. DNA of the CDR3: TGTGCCAGCAGCTTAAGTGCCCAGGGTGACACTGAAGCTTTCTTT. It specifies CASSLSAQGDTEAFF.